Listed here are 16 T cell receptor beta chains from one sample, sequenced in a study of shared clonotypes between healthy human individuals. The table came from immunoSEQ multiplex PCR; TCRdb's copy has only in-frame clones and leaves some out. The sample carries around 1 million clones, 76% recorded once. The material sequenced was memory CD4+ T cells sorted from blood. Subset specified: CD45RA-negative fraction. The receptors here all came from a man aged 18 to 29 in good health.

The chain combines TRBV2 with TRBJ2-1; no clear D. Germline loops: CDR1 SNHLY, CDR2 FYNNEI. CDR3 length: 15 residues. V was shortened by 1 base and J by 2 bases, with 9 bases between the two germline ends. The CDR3 DNA follows: TGTGCCAGCAGTGAAGGTCTAGGAGCCTACAATGAGCAGTTCTTC. It is translated as CASSEGLGAYNEQFF.

V usage is TRBV11-3 and J usage is TRBJ1-1; 7 bases agree with TRBD1. CDR1 is SGHNT and CDR2 is YENEEA in the germline V gene. The CDR3 sequence is 12 residues long. After removal of 5 bases from V and 7 bases from J, the junction contained 4 bases not matched to a gene. As DNA, the CDR3 is TGTGCCAGCAGCGGACGGACAGGTGAAGCTTTCTTT. Translation gives CASSGRTGEAFF.

This sequence joins TRBV10-2 and TRBJ1-5, with a tentative D call TRBD1 (6 bases). Trimming removed 2 bases at V and 2 bases at J, with 10 bases between. This CDR3 comprises 15 residues. Germline-derived CDR1 and CDR2 are WSHSY and SAAADI. DNA for the CDR3: TGCGCCAGCAGTGAGCCAAGACAGGGCAATCAGCCCCAGCATTTT. Translated: CASSEPRQGNQPQHF.

The chain carries TRBV18 and TRBJ2-7; no definite D call. There are 14 residues in the CDR3. Germline lookup yields CDR1 KGHSH and CDR2 LQKENI. Between the trimmed V and J ends, which lost 0 bases and 2 bases, there was a span of 8 bases. CDR3 protein: CASSPPNSPYEQYF. CDR3 DNA sequence: TGTGCCAGCTCACCACCGAACAGTCCCTACGAGCAGTACTTC.

The chain employs TRBV15 and TRBJ2-1, with 7 nucleotides matching TRBD1. The V gene's germline CDR1 is LNHNV and CDR2 YYDKDF (reference sequence). The trim removed 6 bases at V and 2 bases at J, leaving 4 bases unmatched. The CDR3 loop spans 14 amino acids. The CDR3 bases are TGTGCCACCAGGCGGCAGGGGGCCTACAATGAGCAGTTCTTC. Its translation: CATRRQGAYNEQFF.

The CDR3 DNA is TGTGCCAGCAGTTATCGCGGAAAACTGTTTTTT. This codes for CASSYRGKLFF. The chain joins TRBV6-5 to TRBJ1-4; no clear D gene. Trimming shortened V by 3 bases and J by 10 bases, and 6 bases separated the two germline ends. The CDR3 covers 11 residues. Germline values: CDR1 MNHEY, CDR2 SVGAGI.

About this clone: Other nucleotide sequences from this sample produce the same CDR3. This chain joins TRBV7-2 and TRBJ2-3, with 11 bases identical to TRBD1. The trim removed 1 base at V and 9 bases at J, leaving 3 bases unmatched. Germline V gene sequence: CDR1 SGHTA, CDR2 FQGNSA. This CDR3 has 14 residues. The CDR3 loop is CASSLGTGGGTQYF. In nucleotides, the CDR3 is TGTGCCAGCAGCTTAGGGACAGGGGGCGGCACGCAGTATTTT. The complete variable domain, with remaining parts taken from reference TRBV7-2 and TRBJ2-3, reads GAGVSQSPSNKVTEKGKDVELRCDPISGHTALYWYRQSLGQGLEFLIYFQGNSAPDKSGLPSDRFSAERTGGSVSTLTIQRTQQEDSAVYLCASSLGTGGGTQYFGPGTRLTVL.

The V and J genes are TRBV30 and TRBJ1-2; 9 nucleotides line up with TRBD1. The CDR3 totals 14 residues. Unmatched junction bases numbered 9, after V lost 3 bases and J lost 7 bases. CDR1 and CDR2 from the germline V gene are GTSNPN and SVGIG (reference sequence). CDR3 in amino acids: CAWSPGQGKSGYTF. The CDR3 DNA follows: TGTGCCTGGAGCCCGGGACAGGGAAAGTCTGGCTACACCTTC.

The sample holds one count of this clone. The chain has TRBV15 and TRBJ1-1, with TRBD1 matching 7 bases. The CDR3 totals 17 residues. Germline CDR1 LNHNV, CDR2 YYDKDF (reference sequence). J was trimmed by 3 bases and V by 0 bases; bases with no gene match: 10. CDR3: CATSRDLQGGTDTEAFF. DNA of the CDR3: TGTGCCACCAGCAGAGATCTTCAGGGGGGCACGGACACTGAAGCTTTCTTT.

CDR3 loop: CASSSTSGGTYEQYF. As DNA, the CDR3 is TGCGCCAGCAGTTCTACTAGCGGGGGAACCTACGAGCAGTACTTC. This chain joins TRBV10-1 and TRBJ2-7, with 11 bases identical to TRBD2. Germline V gene lookup returns CDR1 WNHNN and CDR2 SYGVQD (reference sequence). The CDR3 has 15 amino acids. J gave up 2 bases and V 5 bases, and 5 bases lay outside the gene matches.

This chain links TRBV9 with TRBJ2-5; D uncertain. In germline, CDR1 is SGDLS, CDR2 YYNGEE. V was shortened by 0 bases and J by 2 bases, with 14 bases between the two germline ends. This CDR3 is built from 16 residues. CDR3 amino acids: CASSVAPIYRQETQYF. CDR3 DNA sequence: TGTGCCAGCAGCGTAGCCCCGATCTATAGACAAGAGACCCAGTACTTC.

With respect to this clone: The sample contains more than one DNA sequence encoding this CDR3. This rearrangement joins TRBV9 to TRBJ2-3; the match to TRBD2 covers 11 bases. Trimming cost V 0 bases and J 3 bases; bases outside gene matches: 3. CDR1 is SGDLS and CDR2 is YYNGEE in the germline V gene. The CDR3 is made up of 16 amino acids. The CDR3 protein is CASSVGASGRTDTQYF. In nucleotides, the CDR3 is TGTGCCAGCAGCGTAGGGGCTAGCGGGAGGACAGATACGCAGTATTTT.

The CDR3 protein is CASSVVAASNYGYTF. In DNA, the CDR3 is TGTGCCAGCAGCGTAGTGGCAGCGAGTAACTATGGCTACACCTTC. The chain is built from TRBV9 and TRBJ1-2; D is unresolved. Trimming took 0 bases from V and 1 from J, leaving 10 bases between them. Looked up from germline, CDR1 is SGDLS and CDR2 is YYNGEE. The length of the CDR3 is 15 residues. The entire variable domain, with the rest obtained from reference TRBV9 and TRBJ1-2, is as follows: DSGVTQTPKHLITATGQRVTLRCSPRSGDLSVYWYQQSLDQGLQFLIQYYNGEERAKGNILERFSAQQFPDLHSELNLSSLELGDSALYFCASSVVAASNYGYTFGSGTRLTVV.

About this clone itself: The same CDR3 can be traced to other DNA sequences in this sample. This rearrangement joins TRBV5-4 to TRBJ2-2; D not certain. V shed 1 base and J shed 4 bases, with 5 bases lying between them. Germline CDR1 and CDR2: SGHNT and YYREEE (reference sequence). The CDR3 is 13 amino acids. CDR3 amino acids: CASSLSGTGELFF. CDR3 DNA sequence: TGTGCCAGCAGCTTGTCCGGCACCGGGGAGCTGTTTTTT.

This clone was seen more than once but under ten times. The V call is TRBV5-4, the J call TRBJ2-5, with 9 bases lining up with TRBD1. Germline CDR1 and CDR2: SGHNT and YYREEE (reference sequence). J gave up 2 bases and V 4 bases, and 6 bases lay outside the gene matches. The CDR3 is 15 amino acids. Here the CDR3 reads CASSHQQGAQETQYF. The CDR3 DNA is TGTGCCAGCAGCCACCAACAGGGGGCTCAAGAGACCCAGTACTTC.

As regards this clone: An end of the junction does not agree with germline; a read error may underlie this. V is TRBV30 and J is TRBJ1-3; 7 bases match TRBD1. Germline V gene lookup returns CDR1 GTSNPN and CDR2 SVGIG (reference sequence). The CDR3 is 18 amino acids. This CDR3 reads CAWTHRGRGILSGNTIYF. The CDR3 coding sequence is TGTGCCTGGACCCACAGGGGTAGGGGCATATTATCTGGTAACACCATATATTTT.